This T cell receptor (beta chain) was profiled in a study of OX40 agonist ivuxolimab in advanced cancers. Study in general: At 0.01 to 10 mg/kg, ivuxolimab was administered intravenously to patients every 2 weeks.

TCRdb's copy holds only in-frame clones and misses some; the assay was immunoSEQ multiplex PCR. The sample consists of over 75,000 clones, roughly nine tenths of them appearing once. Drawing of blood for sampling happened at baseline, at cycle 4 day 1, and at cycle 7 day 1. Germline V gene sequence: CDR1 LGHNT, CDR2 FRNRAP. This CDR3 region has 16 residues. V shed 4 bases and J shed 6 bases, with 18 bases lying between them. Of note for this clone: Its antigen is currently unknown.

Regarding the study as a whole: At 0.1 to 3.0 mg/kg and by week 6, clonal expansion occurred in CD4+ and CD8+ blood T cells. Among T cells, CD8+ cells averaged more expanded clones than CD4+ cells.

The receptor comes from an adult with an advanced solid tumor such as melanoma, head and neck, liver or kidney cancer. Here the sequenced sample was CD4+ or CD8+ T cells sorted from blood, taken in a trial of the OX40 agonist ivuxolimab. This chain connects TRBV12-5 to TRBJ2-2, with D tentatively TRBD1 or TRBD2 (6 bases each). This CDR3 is CASGWTWGATPGELFF. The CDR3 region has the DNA TGTGCTAGTGGTTGGACTTGGGGGGCGACGCCCGGGGAGCTGTTTTTT.